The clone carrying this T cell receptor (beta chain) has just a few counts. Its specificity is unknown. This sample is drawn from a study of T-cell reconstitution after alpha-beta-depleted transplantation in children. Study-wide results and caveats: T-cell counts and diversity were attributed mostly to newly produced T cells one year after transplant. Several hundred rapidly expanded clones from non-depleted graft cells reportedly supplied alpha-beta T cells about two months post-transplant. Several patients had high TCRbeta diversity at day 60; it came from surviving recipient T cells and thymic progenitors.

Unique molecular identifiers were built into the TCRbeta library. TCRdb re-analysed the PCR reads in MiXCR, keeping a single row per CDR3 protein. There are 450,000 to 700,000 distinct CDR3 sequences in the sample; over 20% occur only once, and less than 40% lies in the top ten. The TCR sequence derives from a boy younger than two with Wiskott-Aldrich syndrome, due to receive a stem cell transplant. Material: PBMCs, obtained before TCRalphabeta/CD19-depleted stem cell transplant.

The CDR3 coding sequence is TGCAGTGCTACTAGTTTCGAGGACGAGCAGTACTTC. Its protein is CSATSFEDEQYF. The chain links TRBV20-1 to TRBJ2-7; D is unclear. The CDR3 contains 12 residues. Trimming took 4 bases from V and 5 from J, leaving 12 bases between them. CDR1 DFQATT and CDR2 SNEGSKA come from the germline V gene (reference sequence).